A selection of T cell receptor beta chains follows, all from one sample in a study of T cell responses to AZD1222 COVID-19 vaccine. Some clones are missing from TCRdb's copy, which holds only in-frame ones; the method was immunoSEQ multiplex PCR. Of over 70,000 clones in the sample, 80% to 90% were seen once. Sequenced here: peripheral blood, sampled on day 0 of MenACWY control vaccination. These receptor sequences come from an adult in good health. Each CDR3 is given with its conserved first and last residue. D genes are given only for firm matches. Not every row has a clone size; where given, it reads once, few, many or a size class.

TGTGCCAGCAGTTACGTCGGGGGGGGGACCTACGAGCAGTACTTC	CASSYVGGGTYEQYF	TRBV6-5	.	TRBJ2-7	TRBD2
TGTGCCAGCTCAAATGGACCTGAGGGCAATCAGCCCCAGCATTTT	CASSNGPEGNQPQHF	TRBV18	.	TRBJ1-5	.
TGTGCCAGCAGCATAGGACAGGGGCGAGGTAAATTCGAGCAGTACTTC	CASSIGQGRGKFEQYF	TRBV3-1/TRBV3-2	.	TRBJ2-7	TRBD1
TGTGCCAGCAGTTCTACGCGGTCCTACTCTGGAAACACCATATATTTT	CASSSTRSYSGNTIYF	TRBV28	.	TRBJ1-3	.
TGTGCCAGCAGTGACCTGGGACAGCCATTCTATGGCTACACCTTC	CASSDLGQPFYGYTF	TRBV6-2/TRBV6-3	.	TRBJ1-2	TRBD1
TGTGCCAGCTCACCAAGGACTGTGGAGTCCAACTATGGCTACACCTTC	CASSPRTVESNYGYTF	TRBV18	few	TRBJ1-2	.
TGTGCCAGCAGCGGATCAGGGTCGACCATATATTTT	CASSGSGSTIYF	TRBV9	.	TRBJ1-3	.
TGTGCCAGCAGCACCGGGACATCGAATGAAAAACTGTTTTTT	CASSTGTSNEKLFF	TRBV6-5	.	TRBJ1-4	.
TGTGCCAGCAGTTTAGGAGGAGGGAAAAATGAAAAACTGTTTTTT	CASSLGGGKNEKLFF	TRBV28	.	TRBJ1-4	.
TGTGCCAGCAGTAGTACAGGGGGTACGGGCAATTCACCCCTCCACTTT	CASSSTGGTGNSPLHF	TRBV27	.	TRBJ1-6	TRBD1
TGTGCCAGCAGCCGGCAGGGGGGGGTAACCTACGAGCAGTACTTC	CASSRQGGVTYEQYF	TRBV4-2	.	TRBJ2-7	.
TGCGCCAGCAGCCCACAGGGTACTAATGAAAAACTGTTTTTT	CASSPQGTNEKLFF	TRBV5-1	.	TRBJ1-4	.
TGTGCCAGCAGCCAGACAGCCTTGAACACTGAAGCTTTCTTT	CASSQTALNTEAFF	TRBV3-1/TRBV3-2	.	TRBJ1-1	.
TGTGCCAGTAGTCCGACGGACAGGCTAGGTGGCTACACCTTC	CASSPTDRLGGYTF	TRBV19	.	TRBJ1-2	TRBD1
TGTGCCAGCAGCCAAGACAGAATTCTCCTCCACTTT	CASSQDRILLHF	TRBV3-1/TRBV3-2	.	TRBJ1-6	.
TGTGCCTGGACCCGACAGCGAAATAATTCACCCCTCCACTTT	CAWTRQRNNSPLHF	TRBV30	.	TRBJ1-6	.
TGTGCCAGTAGTCCCCGTATGACAGGGACGCAGCCCCAGCATTTT	CASSPRMTGTQPQHF	TRBV19	.	TRBJ1-5	TRBD1
TGTGCCAGCAGCGCCGGATGGGTGGGTGGCTATGGCTACACCTTC	CASSAGWVGGYGYTF	TRBV9	few	TRBJ1-2	.
TGTGCCAGCAGTTCCCTCTCCGACAGAAATGGCTACACCTTC	CASSSLSDRNGYTF	TRBV6-5	few	TRBJ1-2	.
TGTGCCAGCAGAGGGAGGAGAGAAACTGAAGCTTTCTTT	CASRGRRETEAFF	TRBV7-2	.	TRBJ1-1	.
TGCGCCAGCAGCAGGGACTTTAATTCACCCCTCCACTTT	CASSRDFNSPLHF	TRBV5-1	few	TRBJ1-6	.
TGCGCCAGCAGCTTGTTGGGGCCCGCCTACGAGCAGTACTTC	CASSLLGPAYEQYF	TRBV5-1	.	TRBJ2-7	.
TGCGCCAGCAGCCAGCGGACGGCCGCTTCTAACTATGGCTACACCTTC	CASSQRTAASNYGYTF	TRBV4-1	.	TRBJ1-2	.
TGTGCCAGCAGTTACTCCCTAGCGGGGGTGGGGAATGAGCAGTTCTTC	CASSYSLAGVGNEQFF	TRBV6-5	.	TRBJ2-1	TRBD2
TGTGCCAGCAGCTTTCGACTGACATCTAGCACAGATACGCAGTATTTT	CASSFRLTSSTDTQYF	TRBV7-3	.	TRBJ2-3	.
TGTGCCAGCAGTTCCAGGGGTGGGGAGACCCAGTACTTC	CASSSRGGETQYF	TRBV6-5	once	TRBJ2-5	.
TGTGCCAGCTCACCGTCAGGGGCATACACTGAAGCTTTCTTT	CASSPSGAYTEAFF	TRBV18	.	TRBJ1-1	.
TGTGCCAGCAGCCTTAAAGAGACCCAGTACTTC	CASSLKETQYF	TRBV3-1/TRBV3-2	.	TRBJ2-5	.
TGTGCCAGCTCCGGAGGGACAGGGGTATATGGCTACACCTTC	CASSGGTGVYGYTF	TRBV2	.	TRBJ1-2	TRBD1
TGTGCCAGCAGCGTAAGGGAGCAGGGCGGCTATGGCTACACCTTC	CASSVREQGGYGYTF	TRBV9	once	TRBJ1-2	.
TGTGCCAGTAGTCCCGGGACAGACAATCAGCCCCAGCATTTT	CASSPGTDNQPQHF	TRBV19	few	TRBJ1-5	TRBD1
TGTGCCAGCAGCAAAGGTCTGGACAGGGCGTGGAACACTGAAGCTTTCTTT	CASSKGLDRAWNTEAFF	TRBV21-1	.	TRBJ1-1	.
TGTGCCAGCAGTGAAGGCATGGGGACCGGGGAGCTGTTTTTT	CASSEGMGTGELFF	TRBV6-1	.	TRBJ2-2	.
TGTGCCAGCAGTCCCCGACTAGAGCAGTTCTTC	CASSPRLEQFF	TRBV2	.	TRBJ2-1	.
TGTGCCAGCAGGGCGACATGGGACATTCAGTACTTC	CASRATWDIQYF	TRBV6-5	once	TRBJ2-4	.
TGTGCCAGCAGCTCCCTTACAGCTGACTATGGCTACACCTTC	CASSSLTADYGYTF	TRBV9	.	TRBJ1-2	.
TGTGCCTGGAGTTTCACCGTGGGACAGGGCCACGAGCAGTACTTC	CAWSFTVGQGHEQYF	TRBV30	.	TRBJ2-7	TRBD1
TGTGCCAGCAGCTTGGAGGGACTAGTGGATACGCAGTATTTT	CASSLEGLVDTQYF	TRBV5-4	few	TRBJ2-3	TRBD2
TGCGCCAGCAGCTTGGAGGGGCAGGGGAAAGGCTACACCTTC	CASSLEGQGKGYTF	TRBV5-1	.	TRBJ1-2	.
TGTGCCAGCAGTTCCGCGGGAACTAATGAAAAACTGTTTTTT	CASSSAGTNEKLFF	TRBV28	.	TRBJ1-4	.
TGTGCCAGCAGTGAAGCCCGTACTAGCGGTTCCTACGAGCAGTACTTC	CASSEARTSGSYEQYF	TRBV6-1	.	TRBJ2-7	TRBD2
TGTGCCAGCAGCCGTACCCACATGGGGGAGCAGTACTTC	CASSRTHMGEQYF	TRBV14	.	TRBJ2-7	.
TGCGCCAGCAGCCCTGCACAGGGTTCCTACGAGCAGTACTTC	CASSPAQGSYEQYF	TRBV5-1	once	TRBJ2-7	.
TGTGCCAGCAGCCCGACAGGGGGCGATTCACCCCTCCACTTT	CASSPTGGDSPLHF	TRBV7-9	.	TRBJ1-6	TRBD1
TGTGCCAGCAGCCAAGCCAGGGGGCGTAGGTCCTACGAGCAGTACTTC	CASSQARGRRSYEQYF	TRBV4-2	.	TRBJ2-7	TRBD1
TGCGCCAGCAGCCAAGACAGGGACACTGAAGCTTTCTTT	CASSQDRDTEAFF	TRBV4-1	.	TRBJ1-1	.
TGCGCCAGCAGCGCGGGCGGCAATCAGCCCCAGCATTTT	CASSAGGNQPQHF	TRBV5-1	.	TRBJ1-5	.
TGTGCCAGTAGGCAGGGTTATAGCAATCAGCCCCAGCATTTT	CASRQGYSNQPQHF	TRBV19	.	TRBJ1-5	.
TGCGCCAGCAGCTTGGGGGCCGGGCAAATCACAGATACGCAGTATTTT	CASSLGAGQITDTQYF	TRBV5-1	.	TRBJ2-3	.
TGTGCCAGTAGTATACGAGGGGGGGTCGACTATGGCTACACCTTC	CASSIRGGVDYGYTF	TRBV19	.	TRBJ1-2	.
TGTGCCTGGAGTGTTGTCAGGGTGGACTATGGCTACACCTTC	CAWSVVRVDYGYTF	TRBV30	.	TRBJ1-2	.
TGTGCCAGCAGACACACGGGCGACAATGAGCAGTTCTTC	CASRHTGDNEQFF	TRBV6-4	.	TRBJ2-1	.
TGTGCCAGCAGCCGAGGGACAGCTTTCACCGGGGAGCTGTTTTTT	CASSRGTAFTGELFF	TRBV7-9	.	TRBJ2-2	TRBD1
TGTGCCAGCAGCTCCCTAGGGGAACCGGCTTCCTACAATGAGCAGTTCTTC	CASSSLGEPASYNEQFF	TRBV7-9	once	TRBJ2-1	.
TGTGCCAGCAGCTTAGACGCGACAGGGGATAATTCACCCCTCCACTTT	CASSLDATGDNSPLHF	TRBV7-6	.	TRBJ1-6	TRBD1
TGCAGCGCCCGACAGGGAGGCACAGATACGCAGTATTTT	CSARQGGTDTQYF	TRBV29-1	.	TRBJ2-3	TRBD1
TGTGTCAGAGTCAGGGCGAGATGTGGCTACACCTTC	CVRVRARCGYTF	TRBV7-5	.	TRBJ1-2	.
TGTGCCAGCAGTTACTCGGGAACTGCTCCCACAGATACGCAGTATTTT	CASSYSGTAPTDTQYF	TRBV6-5	.	TRBJ2-3	.
TGTGCCATCAGTGAGTCTTTTGGGGCTCAGCCCCAGCATTTT	CAISESFGAQPQHF	TRBV10-3	.	TRBJ1-5	.